This T cell receptor (beta chain) was captured in a study of cytomegalovirus exposure and HLA in healthy donors. Whole-study context: Of the donors genotyped, several hundred in all, 65% to 90% fell in the Caucasian-associated ancestry cluster. Overall study results and limits: Sequencing likely caused a cluster of highly shared sequence variants. Most of the TCR beta V segments (in an earlier analysis) were productive either about 87% or about 30% of the time. As a later analysis revealed, the rate of TCR association differed by HLA locus, with DRB1 most and HLA-C fewest.

Germline CDR1 and CDR2: SGHAT and FQNNGV. V lost 5 bases to trimming and J lost 6 bases, with 20 bases between them. This CDR3 comprises 15 residues. To note about this clone: Its antigen is as yet unknown.

Researchers ran the PCR with 60 Vbeta and 13 Jbeta primers. Sequencing used immunoSEQ multiplex PCR; TCRdb keeps in-frame clones, though not all of them. Of roughly 180,000 clones listed, about 84% are singletons. The material sequenced was PBMCs. The chain carries TRBV11-2 and TRBJ2-7; maybe TRBD1 (6 bases). This receptor was identified in a man aged 18 to 29 in good health and CMV-seronegative. The CDR3 here is CASSPITGRFGEQYF. The CDR3 nucleotides read TGTGCCAGCAGCCCTATTACAGGGAGATTCGGCGAGCAGTACTTC.